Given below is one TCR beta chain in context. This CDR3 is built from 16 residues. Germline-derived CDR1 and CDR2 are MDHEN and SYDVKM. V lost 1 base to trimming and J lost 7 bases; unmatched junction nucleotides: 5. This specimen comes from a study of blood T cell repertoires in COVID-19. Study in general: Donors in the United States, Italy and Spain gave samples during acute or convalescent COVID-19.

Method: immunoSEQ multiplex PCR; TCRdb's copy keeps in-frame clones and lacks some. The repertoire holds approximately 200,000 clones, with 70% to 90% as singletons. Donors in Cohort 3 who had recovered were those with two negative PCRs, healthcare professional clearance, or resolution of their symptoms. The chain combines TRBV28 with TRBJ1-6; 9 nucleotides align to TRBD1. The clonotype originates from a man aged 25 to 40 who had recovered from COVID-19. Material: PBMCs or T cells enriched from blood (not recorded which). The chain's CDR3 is CASSLLRDRENSPLHF. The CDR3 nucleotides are TGTGCCAGCAGTTTATTGAGGGACAGGGAGAATTCACCCCTCCACTTT.